A single sample gave rise to the 2 T cell receptor beta chains below, sequenced in a study of Graves' ophthalmopathy and Graves' hyperthyroidism. Investigators amplified TCR beta CDR3 regions from RNA transcripts. Investigators did first-round RT-PCR with HTBI primers, then second-round multiplex PCR. A single record per CDR3 protein comes from TCRdb applying MiXCR to the multiplex PCR reads. The sample carries about 500,000 distinct CDR3 sequences, around an eighth recorded once. The sequencing input was blood. Source of these receptors: a woman under 40 with Graves' ophthalmopathy.

This clonotype occurred many times. The V gene is TRBV19, the J gene TRBJ2-2, with D tentatively TRBD1 (6 bases). Per the germline V gene, CDR1 is LNHDA and CDR2 is SQIVND (reference sequence). Trimming removed 3 bases at V and 5 bases at J, with 16 bases between. The length of the CDR3 is 16 residues. DNA of the CDR3: TGTGCCAGTAGTATCGTTCCAGGGGCATCGACCGGGGAGCTGTTTTTT. Its protein is CASSIVPGASTGELFF.

V is TRBV12-3 or TRBV12-4 and J is TRBJ1-1, with D perhaps TRBD1 (5 bases). This CDR3 is 12 amino acids long. Trimming stripped 7 bases from V and 6 bases from J, with 12 bases between. The CDR3 nucleotides are TGTGCCAGCACTTCTGTGGGGCCTGAAGCTTTCTTT. As protein: CASTSVGPEAFF.